A selection of T cell receptor beta chains follows, all from one sample in a study of neurological immune-mediated disorders. Via MiXCR, TCRdb re-called the 5' RACE reads, giving one row per CDR3 protein. The table shows around 35,000 distinct CDR3 sequences, with approximately 1.4% occurring only once. The sample taken for sequencing was PBMCs. Receptors were obtained from a woman in her 30s with multiple sclerosis. The CDR3 runs from the conserved cysteine through the conserved F or W. The size of a clone is reported for some rows only, either as once, few or many, or as a class for expanded clones.

CDR3aa: CASSQSNTDTQYF
j_gene: TRBJ2-3
v_gene: TRBV4-3
abundance: many

CDR3aa: CASSQAPPGTQETQYF
j_gene: TRBJ2-5
v_gene: TRBV3-1
abundance: many

CDR3aa: CASSLVPGLSTDTQYF
j_gene: TRBJ2-3
v_gene: TRBV5-1
abundance: many

CDR3aa: CASRAGSTPRELFF
j_gene: TRBJ2-2
v_gene: TRBV6-5
abundance: many

CDR3aa: CASSRVGHQYTGELFF
j_gene: TRBJ2-2
v_gene: TRBV10-2
abundance: many

CDR3aa: CASSNPDRDETQYF
j_gene: TRBJ2-5
v_gene: TRBV6-5
abundance: many

CDR3aa: CASNLQETQYF
j_gene: TRBJ2-5
v_gene: TRBV2
abundance: NA

CDR3aa: CSAKDGGSSTDTQYF
j_gene: TRBJ2-3
v_gene: TRBV20-1
abundance: many

CDR3aa: CSVETGGVGNEQLF
j_gene: TRBJ2-1
v_gene: TRBV29-1
abundance: few

CDR3aa: CASSATGNSPLHF
j_gene: TRBJ1-6
v_gene: TRBV9
abundance: many

CDR3aa: CATSRDFDTQYF
j_gene: TRBJ2-3
v_gene: TRBV15
abundance: medium-sized

CDR3aa: CASSTTRQGPNTEAFF
j_gene: TRBJ1-1
v_gene: TRBV5-6
abundance: many

CDR3aa: CASSPPGNEETQYF
j_gene: TRBJ2-5
v_gene: TRBV7-9
abundance: many

CDR3aa: CASSFLAGDTDTQYF
j_gene: TRBJ2-3
v_gene: TRBV5-1
abundance: many

CDR3aa: CASSLGRNTEAFF
j_gene: TRBJ1-1
v_gene: TRBV12-3/TRBV12-4
abundance: many

CDR3aa: CASSQDRRQPQHF
j_gene: TRBJ1-5
v_gene: TRBV4-2
abundance: many

CDR3aa: CASRLRGTNTGELFF
j_gene: TRBJ2-2
v_gene: TRBV12-3/TRBV12-4
abundance: many

CDR3aa: CASSLGQGASGQYF
j_gene: TRBJ2-7
v_gene: TRBV7-2
abundance: many

CDR3aa: CASSYSGQGGETQYF
j_gene: TRBJ2-5
v_gene: TRBV6-2/TRBV6-3
abundance: many

CDR3aa: CASSRLTGPHQPQHF
j_gene: TRBJ1-5
v_gene: TRBV7-2
abundance: many

CDR3aa: CASSLGGGEYGYTF
j_gene: TRBJ1-2
v_gene: TRBV7-3
abundance: NA

CDR3aa: CASSSGLEETQYF
j_gene: TRBJ2-5
v_gene: TRBV7-2
abundance: many

CDR3aa: CAISEQGNYGYTF
j_gene: TRBJ1-2
v_gene: TRBV10-3
abundance: many

CDR3aa: CASSESTVNGYTF
j_gene: TRBJ1-2
v_gene: TRBV25-1
abundance: many

CDR3aa: CASSQSGRGEQFF
j_gene: TRBJ2-1
v_gene: TRBV12-3/TRBV12-4
abundance: many

CDR3aa: CASSLVTRGYEQYF
j_gene: TRBJ2-7
v_gene: TRBV7-8
abundance: many

CDR3aa: CSASKSLYSSYNEQFF
j_gene: TRBJ2-1
v_gene: TRBV20-1
abundance: many

CDR3aa: CSAWDNEQFF
j_gene: TRBJ2-1
v_gene: TRBV29-1
abundance: many

CDR3aa: CSATNTGELFF
j_gene: TRBJ2-2
v_gene: TRBV20-1
abundance: many

CDR3aa: CASSLRQGDNEQFF
j_gene: TRBJ2-1
v_gene: TRBV12-3/TRBV12-4
abundance: many

CDR3aa: CSAKTGGEGETQYF
j_gene: TRBJ2-5
v_gene: TRBV20-1
abundance: many

CDR3aa: CASSFRGATGRSTEAFF
j_gene: TRBJ1-1
v_gene: TRBV11-2
abundance: NA

CDR3aa: CASSQGVGDTQYF
j_gene: TRBJ2-3
v_gene: TRBV4-3
abundance: few

CDR3aa: CASSQGEASGALDTGELFF
j_gene: TRBJ2-2
v_gene: TRBV4-2
abundance: medium-sized

CDR3aa: CASTGDPYEQYF
j_gene: TRBJ2-7
v_gene: TRBV6-5
abundance: many

CDR3aa: CASSPTGSPNEQFF
j_gene: TRBJ2-1
v_gene: TRBV12-3/TRBV12-4
abundance: many

CDR3aa: CASSLGGGFADTQYF
j_gene: TRBJ2-3
v_gene: TRBV5-4
abundance: many

CDR3aa: CASSPAERGQDTQYF
j_gene: TRBJ2-3
v_gene: TRBV5-1
abundance: many

CDR3aa: CASKNTGETQYF
j_gene: TRBJ2-5
v_gene: TRBV6-6
abundance: many

CDR3aa: CASSVEGLENIQYF
j_gene: TRBJ2-4
v_gene: TRBV9
abundance: many

CDR3aa: CASSLISLDTQYF
j_gene: TRBJ2-3
v_gene: TRBV7-3
abundance: many

CDR3aa: CATSRDREADTQYF
j_gene: TRBJ2-3
v_gene: TRBV15
abundance: many

CDR3aa: CASSTEVGEQFF
j_gene: TRBJ2-1
v_gene: TRBV5-1
abundance: many

CDR3aa: CSVPGTSTNEQFF
j_gene: TRBJ2-1
v_gene: TRBV20-1
abundance: many

CDR3aa: CSATEGGTSYNEQFF
j_gene: TRBJ2-1
v_gene: TRBV20-1
abundance: many

CDR3aa: CASSQGGGNQPQHF
j_gene: TRBJ1-5
v_gene: TRBV3-1
abundance: many

CDR3aa: CASSVTSGLGNTIYF
j_gene: TRBJ1-3
v_gene: TRBV9
abundance: many

CDR3aa: CANSFREVGNTIYF
j_gene: TRBJ1-3
v_gene: TRBV7-9
abundance: NA

CDR3aa: CASSYLSPGGNQPQHF
j_gene: TRBJ1-5
v_gene: TRBV28
abundance: many

CDR3aa: CASSLRVHGYTF
j_gene: TRBJ1-2
v_gene: TRBV12-3/TRBV12-4
abundance: many

CDR3aa: CAISESPGPFYEQYF
j_gene: TRBJ2-7
v_gene: TRBV10-3
abundance: many

CDR3aa: CAITGVNTGELFF
j_gene: TRBJ2-2
v_gene: TRBV10-3
abundance: many

CDR3aa: CASSEKGPYGYTF
j_gene: TRBJ1-2
v_gene: TRBV10-1
abundance: few

CDR3aa: CASSYSKAGELFF
j_gene: TRBJ2-2
v_gene: TRBV6-2/TRBV6-3
abundance: many

CDR3aa: CASSQDRGGSPNTDTQYF
j_gene: TRBJ2-3
v_gene: TRBV4-3
abundance: many